This TCR beta chain was recorded in a study of regulatory T cells in long-lasting Graves disease. Whole-study context: Persistent cases were those of Graves' disease that involved over 5 years of antithyroid drugs with positive TSH receptor antibodies.

This clonotype appeared many times. Antigen specificity is unknown. As for time point: persistent/refractory GD, antithyroid drugs over 5 years with positive TRAb. From PBMCs, RNA was extracted and then used to make the TCR library. HTBI primers from iRepertoire and Arm-PCR of CDR3 regions yielded the TCR beta libraries. Per the study methods: Identified segments across samples numbered 60 or so TRBV and around 13 TRBJ. TCRdb re-analysed the multiplex PCR reads in MiXCR, keeping a single row per CDR3 protein. The V and J calls shown here were made by TCRdb, not taken from the authors' results. The data contain a few hundred thousand distinct CDR3 sequences, approximately 23% of them seen just once; the ten biggest clones take up under 15%. CDR3 size: 13 residues. J gave up 3 bases and V 8 bases, and 5 bases lay outside the gene matches. Whole-study findings and limits: It was in persistent disease that TRBV28, TRBJ1-2 and TRBJ2-5 were favored. Persistent Graves' patients showed less TCR diversity than newly diagnosed patients showed.

This TCR was recovered from a female donor with Graves disease. This specimen consisted of peripheral blood mononuclear cells (PBMCs), obtained when the disease was refractory, from a patient treated with antithyroid drugs. The V gene is TRBV12-3 or TRBV12-4, the J gene TRBJ2-7; 9 positions match TRBD2. CDR3 sequence: CASGAGGIYEQYF. CDR3 sequence (DNA): TGTGCCAGCGGGGCGGGAGGGATCTACGAGCAGTACTTC.